These T cell receptor beta chains were read from a single sample in a study of shared clonotypes between healthy human individuals. The table came from immunoSEQ multiplex PCR; TCRdb's copy has only in-frame clones and leaves some out. Here the sample spans roughly 2 million clones, about 95% being singletons. The source material was naive CD8+ T cells sorted from blood. Receptors originate from a young man in good health. CDR3s include the opening cysteine and the closing phenylalanine or tryptophan. The D gene is left open where the match is weak.

TGCGCCAGCAGTTTGACTAGCGGGCCTTACTACGAGCAGTACTTC	CASSLTSGPYYEQYF	TRBD2	TRBV5-1	TRBJ2-7
TGTGCCAGCAGTCCCACCTCTGGAAACACCATATATTTT	CASSPTSGNTIYF	-	TRBV6-5	TRBJ1-3
TGTGCCAGCAGCTTCGTTCCGGGGGACAATGAGCAGTTCTTC	CASSFVPGDNEQFF	-	TRBV7-8	TRBJ2-1
TGTGCCAGCGATACGGGGGGCTACACTGAAGCTTTCTTT	CASDTGGYTEAFF	-	TRBV7-9	TRBJ1-1
TGTGCCACCAGCGCCTCACCATCGGACAGCGAAGGGCATCAGCCCCAGCATTTT	CATSASPSDSEGHQPQHF	-	TRBV15	TRBJ1-5
TGTGCCAGCAGTACCCTGATAGGGGGCTACGAGCAGTACTTC	CASSTLIGGYEQYF	-	TRBV28	TRBJ2-7
TGTGCCAGCAGTTTATCGGGGACTAGCGGGGGAAATACGCAGTATTTT	CASSLSGTSGGNTQYF	TRBD2	TRBV27	TRBJ2-3
TGTGCCAGCAGCTTAGCGTGGGCAGGGGAGGGTTACAATGAGCAGTTCTTC	CASSLAWAGEGYNEQFF	-	TRBV7-8	TRBJ2-1
TGTGCCAGCAGTTTAGGGGGGCTGTCACAGCCCCAGCATTTT	CASSLGGLSQPQHF	-	TRBV28	TRBJ1-5
TGTGCCAGCAGTTACTCACAGGGATACTATGGCTACACCTTC	CASSYSQGYYGYTF	-	TRBV6-5	TRBJ1-2
TGTGCCAGCTCGGGGGGCACTGAAGCTTTCTTT	CASSGGTEAFF	-	TRBV2	TRBJ1-1
TGTGCCAGCAGCCCCCGGGACAGGGGACAATCCTACGAGCAGTACTTC	CASSPRDRGQSYEQYF	TRBD1	TRBV11-2	TRBJ2-7
TGTGCCAGCAGCTTAACGAGGTACACTGAAGCTTTCTTT	CASSLTRYTEAFF	-	TRBV5-4	TRBJ1-1
TGTGCCAGCAGTCTAGCGGGGGGTTCCTACGAGCAGTACTTC	CASSLAGGSYEQYF	TRBD2	TRBV9	TRBJ2-7
TGTGCCACCAGCAGGGACAGGGAGGGCTCCTACGAGCAGTACTTC	CATSRDREGSYEQYF	-	TRBV15	TRBJ2-7
TGTGCCAGCAGGGGACTAGCGGCAGATACGCAGTATTTT	CASRGLAADTQYF	TRBD2	TRBV6-5	TRBJ2-3